This TCR beta chain was recovered during a study of yellow fever vaccine responses in identical twins. Findings and caveats of the study: Reported findings indicate that twins' vaccine T cell responses seemed partially convergent, partially personalized.

TCRdb reanalysed the RT-PCR reads using MiXCR and keeps one entry per CDR3 protein. The sample includes a few thousand distinct CDR3 sequences, approximately 84% seen only once; the top ten take around 2.8%. Deletions cut 1 base from V and 7 bases from J, with 5 bases between. There are 12 residues in the CDR3. With regard to this clonotype: The antigen is not known.

The sequencing here drew on T cells from blood (PBMCs), unsorted or a sorted subset (not recorded which), taken before or after yellow fever vaccination (not recorded which). The V and J genes are TRBV12-3 or TRBV12-4 and TRBJ2-4, with D hard to call. This receptor was taken from a woman between 18 and 29 years old who received the yellow fever vaccine. CDR3: CASSLGINIQYF. In DNA form, the CDR3 reads TGTGCCAGCAGTTTAGGGATCAACATTCAGTACTTC.